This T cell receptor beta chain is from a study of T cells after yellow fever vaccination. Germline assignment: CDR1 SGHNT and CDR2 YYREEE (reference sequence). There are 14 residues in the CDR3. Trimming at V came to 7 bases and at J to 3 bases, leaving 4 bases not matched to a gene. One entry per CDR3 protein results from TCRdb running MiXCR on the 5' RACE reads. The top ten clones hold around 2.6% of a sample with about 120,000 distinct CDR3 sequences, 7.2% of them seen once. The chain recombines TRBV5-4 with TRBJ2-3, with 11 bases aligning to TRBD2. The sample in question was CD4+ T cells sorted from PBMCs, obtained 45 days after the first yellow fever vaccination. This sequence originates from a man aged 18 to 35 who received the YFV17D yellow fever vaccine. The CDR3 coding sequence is TGTGCCAGCCCGGGGACTAGCGGAACAGATACGCAGTATTTT. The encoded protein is CASPGTSGTDTQYF.